This T cell receptor beta chain was retrieved from a study of CD8 T cells in ankylosing spondylitis. Study-wide results and limits: Ankylosing spondylitis blood seemed to carry a telltale TCR beta motif made of several highly homologous variants. CD8+ cells made up the disease-linked clones, which were relatively rare in peripheral blood. Enrichment of disease-linked clones was reportedly significant in matched ankylosing spondylitis synovial fluid.

Libraries of TCR beta came from quantitative 5'-RACE with molecular barcodes. Each CDR3 protein is one row after TCRdb ran MiXCR on the 5' RACE reads. The sample includes 350,000 or so distinct CDR3 sequences, 6.5% to 10% of them seen just once. This clonotype was seen more than once but under ten times. Its target is unknown. V was pared by 10 bases and J by 4 bases, with 10 bases between. Germline CDR1 LGHNA, CDR2 YSLEER. This CDR3 has 11 residues. The receptor comes from a male donor with ankylosing spondylitis. V usage is TRBV4-3 and J usage is TRBJ1-1; no clear D. Specimen: blood, either unsorted or a sorted T cell fraction (not recorded which). The CDR3 reads CATTDGTEAFF. The DNA of the CDR3 is TGCGCCACCACAGACGGCACTGAAGCTTTCTTT.